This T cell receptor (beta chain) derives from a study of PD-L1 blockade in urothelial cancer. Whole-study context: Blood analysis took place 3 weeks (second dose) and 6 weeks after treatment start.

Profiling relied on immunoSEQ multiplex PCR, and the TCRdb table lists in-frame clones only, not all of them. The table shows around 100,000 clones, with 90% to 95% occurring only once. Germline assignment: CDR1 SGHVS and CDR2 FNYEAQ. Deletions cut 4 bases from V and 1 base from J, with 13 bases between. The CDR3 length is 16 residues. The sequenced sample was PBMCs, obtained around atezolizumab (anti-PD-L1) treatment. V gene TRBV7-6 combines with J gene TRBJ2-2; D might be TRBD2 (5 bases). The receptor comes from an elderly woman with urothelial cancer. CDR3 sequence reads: CASSSRTPENTGELFF. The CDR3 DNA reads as TGTGCCAGCAGCTCCCGGACTCCTGAGAACACCGGGGAGCTGTTTTTT.